The clone carrying this T cell receptor beta chain was seen a few times. These data are taken from a study of blood T cells in healthy people across ages. The authors ran a second PCR of 7 to 11 cycles using a sample-barcoded 5' primer and a J-beta primer mix. All samples gave at least 2.5 million CDR3-containing paired-end reads. TCRdb passed the 5' RACE reads through MiXCR, listing each CDR3 protein once. Counted here are about 1.1 million distinct CDR3 sequences, roughly two fifths occurring once; the ten biggest clones make up 13%. The TCR comes from a man between 18 and 35 years old in good health. Specimen: blood.

This CDR3 reads CARGVLGGTAYEQYF. CDR3 in DNA: TGTGCCAGAGGGGTCTTGGGGGGCACTGCCTACGAGCAGTACTTC. The chain employs TRBV6-9 and TRBJ2-7; D could derive from TRBD1 or TRBD2 (6 bases each). The germline CDR1 and CDR2 sequences are MNHGY and SVAAGI. The CDR3 covers 15 residues. V gave up 9 bases and J gave up 2 bases, with 20 bases separating them.